These 23 T cell receptor beta chains share one sample of origin, sequenced in a study of post-analysis software for immune sequencing data. Study-level results: Controls showed lower frequencies than patients for 4 or 5 TRBV segments, and TRBV5-6, TRBV5-1 and TRBV20-1 were among these.

Researchers reported that TCR beta cDNA libraries carried unique molecular identifiers. TCRdb itself ran the PCR reads through MiXCR, one entry per CDR3 protein. Altogether about 500,000 distinct CDR3 sequences are present, nearly 45% being singletons, with the ten largest covering roughly 12%. These receptors' targets are unknown. Sequencing was performed on blood. The receptors stem from a girl between 10 and 17 years old with multiple sclerosis.

In this sample, this clonotype turned up a few times. The chain couples TRBV28 to TRBJ2-5; a weak D match, TRBD2 (6 bases). The ends were cut back, 7 bases at V and 3 bases at J, with 24 bases in the middle. This CDR3 spans 17 amino acids. Per the germline V gene, CDR1 is MDHEN and CDR2 is SYDVKM. CDR3 DNA sequence: TGTGCCAGCAATCCCCATAGTGGGGGGTCCTCCGAAGAGACCCAGTACTTC. Residues: CASNPHSGGSSEETQYF.

This chain joins TRBV6-1 and TRBJ2-3, with D unclear. The CDR3 covers 13 residues. The V gene lost 8 bases and the J gene lost 1 base, with 10 bases spanning the gap. In germline, CDR1 is MNHNS, CDR2 SASEGT. The CDR3 loop reads CASHRSGTDTQYF. CDR3 DNA sequence: TGTGCCAGCCACCGCTCCGGCACAGATACGCAGTATTTT.

The chain couples TRBV20-1 to TRBJ2-1, with 10 bases aligning to TRBD1. Germline CDR1 DFQATT, CDR2 SNEGSKA (reference sequence). Germline trimming cut 4 bases from V and 7 bases from J; bases unmatched to any gene: 10. The CDR3 runs to 15 residues. Here the CDR3 DNA reads TGCAGTGCTACGAAAAAGGGACAGGGGCTGAATGAGCAGTTCTTC. It is translated as CSATKKGQGLNEQFF.

The chain has TRBV5-1 and TRBJ1-6; the D is unclear. The CDR3 is 16 amino acids. Trimming left V 1 base short and J 5 bases short, with 13 bases between. In germline, CDR1 is SGHRS, CDR2 YFSETQ. The CDR3 loop reads CASSLSRGSHNSPLHF. The CDR3 DNA is TGCGCCAGCAGCTTGTCTCGGGGATCCCATAATTCACCCCTCCACTTT.

This chain connects TRBV20-1 to TRBJ2-1; 11 nucleotides line up with TRBD2. V lost 6 bases and J lost 4; bases outside the gene matches: 8. Germline CDR1 reads DFQATT; CDR2 reads SNEGSKA (reference sequence). The CDR3 sequence is 15 residues long. CDR3 coding DNA: TGCAGTGCCGGAAGAGGACTAGCGGGTTACAATGAGCAGTTCTTC. Protein sequence: CSAGRGLAGYNEQFF.

This sequence joins TRBV4-1 and TRBJ2-5, with TRBD2 identical over 7 bases. The germline V gene encodes CDR1 MGHRA and CDR2 YSYEKL. This CDR3 contains 15 residues. V shed 1 base, J shed 11 bases, and the junction held 13 bases outside the gene matches. The CDR3 spells CASSQVGASGYKQYF. CDR3 coding DNA: TGCGCCAGCAGCCAAGTAGGCGCTAGCGGCTACAAGCAGTACTTC.

This clonotype has a count of ten or more. The chain recombines TRBV9 with TRBJ1-5; D remains unclear. Trimming shortened V by 0 bases and J by 6 bases, and 7 bases separated the two germline ends. This CDR3 comprises 13 residues. Germline V gives CDR1 SGDLS, CDR2 YYNGEE. CDR3 in DNA: TGTGCCAGCAGCGTAGGTGGGGTTCAGCCCCAGCATTTT. It is translated as CASSVGGVQPQHF.

This chain connects TRBV5-6 to TRBJ2-7; D possibly corresponds to TRBD2 (5 bases). CDR1 is SGHDT, CDR2 YYEEEE, per germline. V was shortened by 4 bases and J by 2 bases, with 10 bases between the two germline ends. The CDR3 is 13 residues long. The CDR3 reads CASSPWTAYEQYF. Here the CDR3 DNA reads TGTGCCAGCAGCCCTTGGACTGCCTACGAGCAGTACTTC.

J is TRBJ1-1 and V is TRBV27; D is ambiguous. V lost 6 bases and J 2 bases, leaving 16 bases between the germline ends. CDR3 length: 15 amino acids. Germline V lookup: CDR1 MNHEY, CDR2 SMNVEV (reference sequence). The CDR3 loop reads CASSSGIGVNTEAFF. CDR3 nucleotides: TGTGCCAGCAGCTCGGGTATCGGGGTAAACACTGAAGCTTTCTTT.

This chain connects TRBV5-5 to TRBJ1-2, with a weak D call TRBD1 (6 bases). This CDR3 spans 16 amino acids. Germline V gene sequence: CDR1 SGHKS, CDR2 YYEKEE (reference sequence). Trimming shortened V by 2 bases and J by 6 bases, and 20 bases separated the two germline ends. The CDR3 DNA sequence: TGTGCCAGCAGCTTAGGGGGAAGGGCGCGGATTGATGGCTACACCTTC. This translates into CASSLGGRARIDGYTF.

The sample holds a few counts of this clonotype. This sequence joins TRBV28 and TRBJ2-7; no definite D call. Trimming removed 5 bases from V and 0 bases from J, with 14 bases in between. CDR1 is MDHEN, CDR2 SYDVKM, per germline. The CDR3 is made up of 15 amino acids. The DNA for the CDR3 is TGTGCCAGCAGTCCCGATATGGCGTCCTCCTACGAGCAGTACTTC. Amino acid sequence: CASSPDMASSYEQYF.

The chain employs TRBV28 and TRBJ1-1; possibly TRBD1 for D (6 bases). V was clipped by 3 bases and J by 1 base, with 9 bases between them. The CDR3 runs to 14 residues. CDR1 MDHEN and CDR2 SYDVKM come from the germline V gene. The CDR3 region has the DNA TGTGCCAGCAGTTTCATACAGGGGAACACTGAAGCTTTCTTT. Its protein product is CASSFIQGNTEAFF. Variable domain in full (rest from reference TRBV28 and TRBJ1-1): DVKVTQSSRYLVKRTGEKVFLECVQDMDHENMFWYRQDPGLGLRLIYFSYDVKMKEKGDIPEGYSVSREKKERFSLILESASTNQTSMYLCASSFIQGNTEAFFGQGTRLTVV.

This clonotype was observed a handful of times. The CDR3 region is CASSLGGQGREQYF. CDR3 nucleotide sequence: TGTGCCAGCAGCTTAGGGGGACAGGGGAGAGAGCAGTACTTC. V is TRBV7-2 and J is TRBJ2-7; the match to TRBD1 covers 10 bases. The CDR3 is 14 residues long. Germline V gene lookup returns CDR1 SGHTA and CDR2 FQGNSA. The trim removed 1 base at V and 7 bases at J, leaving 4 bases unmatched.

This sequence joins TRBV20-1 and TRBJ2-5; 10 bases are a match to TRBD2. V shed 0 bases, J shed 11 bases, and the junction held 12 bases outside the gene matches. Germline-derived CDR1 and CDR2 are DFQATT and SNEGSKA (reference sequence). The CDR3 extends over 15 amino acids. This chain's CDR3 is CSARDRLAGEGEQYF. Here the CDR3 DNA reads TGCAGTGCTAGAGACCGTCTAGCGGGAGAGGGAGAGCAGTACTTC.

J is TRBJ2-5 and V is TRBV29-1; D is unclear. Trimming took off 7 bases at V and 3 bases at J, with 15 bases between the two ends. The CDR3 is 13 residues long. The germline V gene has CDR1 SQVTM and CDR2 ANQGSEA. CDR3 in amino acids: CSARDTLKETQYF. DNA of the CDR3: TGCAGCGCTCGAGACACCCTAAAAGAGACCCAGTACTTC.

This rearrangement joins TRBV7-9 to TRBJ2-5, with 11 bases identical to TRBD1. Trimming cost V 5 bases and J 5 bases; bases outside gene matches: 4. CDR1 and CDR2 (germline): SEHNR, FQNEAQ (reference sequence). The CDR3 consists of 14 residues. In nucleotides, the CDR3 is TGTGCCAGCAGCGGACAGGGGGCGCGTGAGACCCAGTACTTC. Protein sequence: CASSGQGARETQYF.

The chain has TRBV7-8 and TRBJ2-1; 11 bases align to TRBD2. Germline lookup yields CDR1 SGHVS and CDR2 FQNEAQ. The CDR3 is 15 residues long. The junction had 5 bases not matched to a gene; V was cut back by 5 bases and J by 5 bases. CDR3 loop: CASSNSGRADNEQFF. The DNA for the CDR3 is TGTGCCAGCAGCAATAGCGGGAGGGCCGACAATGAGCAGTTCTTC.

This clonotype has only a few counts. The rearrangement uses TRBV20-1 and TRBJ2-1; TRBD2 might be the D (5 bases). Germline CDR1 DFQATT, CDR2 SNEGSKA (reference sequence). There are 14 residues in the CDR3. V was pared by 5 bases and J by 0 bases, with 11 bases between. CDR3 DNA sequence: TGCAGTGCTGACGGTGGGAGCTCCTACAATGAGCAGTTCTTC. Protein: CSADGGSSYNEQFF.

The V and J genes are TRBV14 and TRBJ2-7; 8 nucleotides align to TRBD1. The CDR3 sequence is 14 residues long. With V trimmed by 5 bases and J by 5 bases, 8 bases remained unmatched. CDR1 and CDR2 from the germline V gene are SGHDN and FVKESK. CDR3 nucleotides: TGTGCCAGCAGCGAAGGGACAGGTTTCGACGAGCAGTACTTC. It translates to CASSEGTGFDEQYF.

This clonotype was found a few times. The chain uses TRBV13 and TRBJ2-1; a possible D gene is TRBD2 (6 bases). Germline V gives CDR1 PRHDT, CDR2 FYEKMQ (reference sequence). The CDR3 covers 15 residues. The ends were cut back, 1 base at V and 5 bases at J, with 12 bases in the middle. CDR3 sequence: CASSLVGTSNNEQFF. The CDR3, as DNA: TGTGCCAGCAGCTTAGTTGGGACTTCTAACAATGAGCAGTTCTTC.

A few counts support this clonotype. The CDR3 sequence is CAISEAFVQAGYEQYF. CDR3 nucleotide sequence: TGTGCCATCAGTGAAGCTTTCGTCCAGGCGGGCTACGAGCAGTACTTC. The chain employs TRBV10-3 and TRBJ2-7, with a weak D call TRBD2 (5 bases). CDR1 ENHRY and CDR2 SYGVKD come from the germline V gene. The V gene lost 3 bases and the J gene lost 3 bases, with 18 bases spanning the gap. This CDR3 is built from 16 residues.

This chain connects TRBV29-1 to TRBJ1-2, with unresolved D. Germline values: CDR1 SQVTM, CDR2 ANQGSEA. The CDR3 totals 13 residues. V dropped 6 bases and J dropped 1 base, with 12 bases sitting between them. The CDR3 DNA is TGCAGCGTATCAGGAAGCCTTAACTATGGCTACACCTTC. Protein product: CSVSGSLNYGYTF. Using reference TRBV29-1 and TRBJ1-2 for the parts outside the CDR3, the full variable domain is SAVISQKPSRDICQRGTSLTIQCQVDSQVTMMFWYRQQPGQSLTLIATANQGSEATYESGFVIDKFPISRPNLTFSTLTVSNMSPEDSSIYLCSVSGSLNYGYTFGSGTRLTVV.

The V call is TRBV15, the J call TRBJ1-6, with 7 positions matching TRBD1. The CDR3 runs to 14 residues. Unmatched junction bases numbered 5, after V lost 2 bases and J lost 10 bases. Germline lookup yields CDR1 LNHNV and CDR2 YYDKDF (reference sequence). The CDR3 DNA reads TGTGCCACCAGCAGAACCGGGACAGAATCACCCCTCCACTTT. This translates into CATSRTGTESPLHF.